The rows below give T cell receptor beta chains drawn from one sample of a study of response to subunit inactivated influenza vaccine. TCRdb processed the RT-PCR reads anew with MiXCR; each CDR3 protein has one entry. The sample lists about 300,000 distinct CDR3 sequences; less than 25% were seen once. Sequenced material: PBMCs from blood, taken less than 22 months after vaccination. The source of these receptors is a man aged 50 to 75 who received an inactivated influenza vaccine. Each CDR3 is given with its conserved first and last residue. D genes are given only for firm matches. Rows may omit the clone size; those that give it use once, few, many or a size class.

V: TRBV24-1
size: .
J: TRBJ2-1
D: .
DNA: TGTGCCACCAGTCCACCCTCGGGGAGCGGAGGGGGAAGTGAGCAGTTCTTC
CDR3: CATSPPSGSGGGSEQFF

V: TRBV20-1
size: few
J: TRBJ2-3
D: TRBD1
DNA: TGCAGTGCTAGTGGGACAGGACGTAAGTCAGATACGCAGTATTTT
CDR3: CSASGTGRKSDTQYF

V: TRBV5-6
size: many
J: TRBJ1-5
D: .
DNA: TGTGCCAGCAGCTTGACGGGAAGAAATCAGCCCCAGCATTTT
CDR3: CASSLTGRNQPQHF

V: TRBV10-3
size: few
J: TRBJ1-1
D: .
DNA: TGTGCCATTGGGGGGCCAAACACTGAAGCTTTCTTT
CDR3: CAIGGPNTEAFF

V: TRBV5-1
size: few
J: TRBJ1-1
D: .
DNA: TGCGCCAGCAGCGCACAGGGTATTCCCGAAGCTTTCTTT
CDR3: CASSAQGIPEAFF

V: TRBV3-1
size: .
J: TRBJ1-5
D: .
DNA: TGTGCCAGCAGCCAAACGAGGGATCCCCAATACGCCCAGCATTTT
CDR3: CASSQTRDPQYAQHF

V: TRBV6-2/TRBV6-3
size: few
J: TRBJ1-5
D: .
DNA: TGTGCCAGCAGTTTCACAGTGAATCAGCCCCAGCATTTT
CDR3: CASSFTVNQPQHF

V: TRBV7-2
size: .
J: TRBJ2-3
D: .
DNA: TGTGCCAGCAGCTGGTGGGGTCGGACCACAGATACGCAGTATTTT
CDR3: CASSWWGRTTDTQYF

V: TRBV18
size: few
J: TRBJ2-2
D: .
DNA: TGTGCCAGCTCAGCGGATCTGGGAAACACCGGGGAGCTGTTTTTT
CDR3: CASSADLGNTGELFF

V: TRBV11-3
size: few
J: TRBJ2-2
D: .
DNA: TGTGCCAGCAGCCTAGTTTCTGGTTTTGGGGAGCTGTTTTTT
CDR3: CASSLVSGFGELFF

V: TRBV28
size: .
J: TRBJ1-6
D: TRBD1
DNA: TGTGCCAGCAGCTCCACCCGGGGACAGGGTACGAGGTCACCCCTCCACTTT
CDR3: CASSSTRGQGTRSPLHF

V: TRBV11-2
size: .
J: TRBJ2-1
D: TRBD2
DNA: TGTGCCAGCAGCTTGGCCGGGACTAGCGGAGACGAGCAGTTCTTC
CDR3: CASSLAGTSGDEQFF

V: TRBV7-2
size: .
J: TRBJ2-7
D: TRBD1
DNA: TGTGCCAGCAGCTTAATGGACAGGGCCTACGAGCAGTACTTC
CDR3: CASSLMDRAYEQYF

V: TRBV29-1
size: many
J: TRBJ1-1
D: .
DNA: TGCAGCGTTGGGGGGATTTGGACTGAAGCTTTCTTT
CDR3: CSVGGIWTEAFF

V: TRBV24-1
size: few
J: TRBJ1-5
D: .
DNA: TGTGCCACCAGTGATTCGGGGGGGTCGGGACAGCCCCAGCATTTT
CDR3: CATSDSGGSGQPQHF

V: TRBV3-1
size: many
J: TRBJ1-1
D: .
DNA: TGTGCCAGCAGCCCGACCGGGACATCGAACACTGAAGCTTTCTTT
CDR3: CASSPTGTSNTEAFF

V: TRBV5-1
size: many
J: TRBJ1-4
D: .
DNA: TGCGCCAGCAGCTTGAGCGGACAAAATGAAAAACTGTTTTTT
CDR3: CASSLSGQNEKLFF

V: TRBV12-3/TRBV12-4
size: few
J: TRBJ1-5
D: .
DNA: TGTGCCAGCAGTATGTACAGGGACGGTGGCCAGCCCCAGCATTTT
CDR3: CASSMYRDGGQPQHF

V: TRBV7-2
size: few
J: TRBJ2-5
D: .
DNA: TGTGCCAGCAGCGGAGGGTTGGAGACCCAGTACTTC
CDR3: CASSGGLETQYF

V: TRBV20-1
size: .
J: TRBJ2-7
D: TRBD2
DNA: TGCAGTGCTAGAAAGAGCACTAGCGTTCCAACGAGGGAGCAGTACTTC
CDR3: CSARKSTSVPTREQYF

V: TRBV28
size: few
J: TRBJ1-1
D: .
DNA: TGTGCCAGCAGTTTATCGGCGGTGAACACTGAAGCTTTCTTT
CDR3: CASSLSAVNTEAFF

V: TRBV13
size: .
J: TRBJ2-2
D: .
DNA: TGTGCCAGCAGCTTAGCCCCAAAGAACACCGGGGAGCTGTTTTTT
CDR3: CASSLAPKNTGELFF

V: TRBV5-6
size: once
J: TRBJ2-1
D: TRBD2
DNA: TGTGCCAGCAGATGGGCCGGGACTAGCGGGTACAATGAGCAGTTCTTC
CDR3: CASRWAGTSGYNEQFF

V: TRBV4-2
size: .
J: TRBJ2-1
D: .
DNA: TGTGCCAGCAGCCAAGGAACGGGGACCTACAATGAGCAGTTCTTC
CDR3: CASSQGTGTYNEQFF

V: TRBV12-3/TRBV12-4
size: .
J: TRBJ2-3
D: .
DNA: TGTGCCAGCAGTGTCTTAGATACGCAGTATTTT
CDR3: CASSVLDTQYF

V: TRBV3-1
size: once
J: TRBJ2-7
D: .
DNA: TGTGCCAGCAGCCAAGATCGTCTGCGGGGGCGAACCTACGAGCAGTACTTC
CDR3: CASSQDRLRGRTYEQYF

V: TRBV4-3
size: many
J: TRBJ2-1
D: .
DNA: TGCGCCAGCAGCTACCTAATGATTCTCGGGTCCTACAATGAGCAGTTCTTC
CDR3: CASSYLMILGSYNEQFF

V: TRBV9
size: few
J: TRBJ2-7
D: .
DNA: TGTGCCAGCAGCTTATCCGGGACACCAAACTACGAGCAGTACTTC
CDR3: CASSLSGTPNYEQYF

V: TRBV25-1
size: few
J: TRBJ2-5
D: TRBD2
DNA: TGTGCCAGCAGTGAATATGGGGGGGGACGGGAGACCCAGTACTTC
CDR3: CASSEYGGGRETQYF

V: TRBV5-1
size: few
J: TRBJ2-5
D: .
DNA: TGCGCCAGCAGCTACTCAGGGAGAGGCCACCAAGAGACCCAGTACTTC
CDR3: CASSYSGRGHQETQYF

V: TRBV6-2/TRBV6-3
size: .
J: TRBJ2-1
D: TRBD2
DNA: TGTGCCAGCAGTTACTACCTAGCGGGAGGTGGGCGTGAGCAGTTCTTC
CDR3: CASSYYLAGGGREQFF

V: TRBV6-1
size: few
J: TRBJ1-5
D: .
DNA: TGTGCCAGCAGTGACTTGCGTCAGCCCCAGCATTTT
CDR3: CASSDLRQPQHF

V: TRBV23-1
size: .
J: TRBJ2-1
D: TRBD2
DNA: TGCGCCAGCAGTCAGGTTCCACTAGCGGGGGGGTATCCCCCTTACAATGAGCAGTTCTTC
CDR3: CASSQVPLAGGYPPYNEQFF

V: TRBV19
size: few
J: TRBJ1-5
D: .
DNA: TGTGCCAGTAGGTGGCAGTCCCTTGGCAATCAGCCCCAGCATTTT
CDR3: CASRWQSLGNQPQHF

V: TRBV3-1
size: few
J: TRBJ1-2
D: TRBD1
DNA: TGTGCCAGCAGCCTCGGGACAGGGGGTATCTATGGCTACACCTTC
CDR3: CASSLGTGGIYGYTF

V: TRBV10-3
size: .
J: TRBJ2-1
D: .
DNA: TGTGCCATCAGCGCTTCCGTGACTTCCTACAATGAGCAGTTCTTC
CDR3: CAISASVTSYNEQFF

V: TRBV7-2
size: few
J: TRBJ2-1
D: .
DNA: TGTGCCAGCAGCTTACGAGCGACTGAGCAGTTCTTC
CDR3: CASSLRATEQFF

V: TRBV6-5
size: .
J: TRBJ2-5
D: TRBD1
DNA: TGTGCCAGCAGCTATACCGGGACAGGGGGAGAGACCCAGTACTTC
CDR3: CASSYTGTGGETQYF

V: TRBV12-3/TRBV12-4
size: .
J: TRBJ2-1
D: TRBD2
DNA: TGTGCCAGCAGCTACCCTGGGAGGGCCCAAGGCAATGAGCAGTTCTTC
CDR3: CASSYPGRAQGNEQFF

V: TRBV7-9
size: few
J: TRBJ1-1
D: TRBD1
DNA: TGTGCCAGCAGCTTAGGAGGGACAGGGTTGAACACTGAAGCTTTCTTT
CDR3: CASSLGGTGLNTEAFF

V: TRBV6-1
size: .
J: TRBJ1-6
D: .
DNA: TGTGCCAGCAGTGAAGTTATGGGCTCCGGGCCATATTCACACCTCCACTTT
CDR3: CASSEVMGSGPYSHLHF

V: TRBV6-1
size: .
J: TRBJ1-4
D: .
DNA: TGTGCCAGCAGCCGAAGCGCGGGGGGGCCTAATGAAAAACTGTTTTTT
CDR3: CASSRSAGGPNEKLFF

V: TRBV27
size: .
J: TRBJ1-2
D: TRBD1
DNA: TGTGCCAGCGGTCCGACAGGGGGCCGAGGCTACACCTTC
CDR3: CASGPTGGRGYTF

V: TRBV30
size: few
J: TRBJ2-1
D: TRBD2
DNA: TGTGCCTGGGGAGTAAACCGTCTAGCGGGCCTCCCAAATGAGCAGTTCTTC
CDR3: CAWGVNRLAGLPNEQFF

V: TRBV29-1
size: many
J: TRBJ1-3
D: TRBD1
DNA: TGCAGCGTTCGGACAGGGCTACTTTCTGGAAACACCATATATTTT
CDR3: CSVRTGLLSGNTIYF

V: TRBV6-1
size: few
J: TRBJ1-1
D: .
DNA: TGTGCCAGCAGTGAAGCTGACTTTGGGGGCGCTTTCTTT
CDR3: CASSEADFGGAFF

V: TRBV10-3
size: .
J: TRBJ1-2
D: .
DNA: TGTGCCATCAGCGACGGGGGGGTCCATGGCTACACCTTC
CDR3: CAISDGGVHGYTF

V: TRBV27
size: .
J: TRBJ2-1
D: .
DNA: TGTGCCAGCAGTTTTATCGGTGGCTCCTACAATGAGCAGTTCTTC
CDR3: CASSFIGGSYNEQFF

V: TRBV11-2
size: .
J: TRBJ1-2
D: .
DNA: TGTGCCAGCAGCTTAGACATCGGGAACTATGGCTACACCTTC
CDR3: CASSLDIGNYGYTF

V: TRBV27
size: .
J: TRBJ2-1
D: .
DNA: TGTGCCAGCAGTTCCACTCCCCGGGGTAGCTCCTACAATGAGCAGTTCTTC
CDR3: CASSSTPRGSSYNEQFF

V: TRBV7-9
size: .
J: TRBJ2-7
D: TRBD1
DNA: TGTGCCATCCTCCAATCCTCGGGACAGGGTTACGAGCAGTACTTC
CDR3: CAILQSSGQGYEQYF